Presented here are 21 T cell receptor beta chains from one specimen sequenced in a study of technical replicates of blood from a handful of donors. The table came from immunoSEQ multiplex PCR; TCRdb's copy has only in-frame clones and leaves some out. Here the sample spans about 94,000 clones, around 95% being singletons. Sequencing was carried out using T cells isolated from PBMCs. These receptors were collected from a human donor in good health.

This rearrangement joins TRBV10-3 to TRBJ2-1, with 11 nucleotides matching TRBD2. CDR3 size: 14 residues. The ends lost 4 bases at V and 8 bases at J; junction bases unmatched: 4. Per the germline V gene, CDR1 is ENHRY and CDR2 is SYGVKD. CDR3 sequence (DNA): TGTGCCATCAGTGTAGCGGGAGGGCTTTATGAGCAGTTCTTC. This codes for CAISVAGGLYEQFF.

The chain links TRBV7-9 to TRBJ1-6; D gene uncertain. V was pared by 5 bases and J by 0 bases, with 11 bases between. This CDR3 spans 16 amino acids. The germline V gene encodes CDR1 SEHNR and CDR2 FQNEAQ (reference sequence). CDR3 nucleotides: TGTGCCAGCAGCGCCAAGGAGGACTCCTATAATTCACCCCTCCACTTT. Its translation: CASSAKEDSYNSPLHF.

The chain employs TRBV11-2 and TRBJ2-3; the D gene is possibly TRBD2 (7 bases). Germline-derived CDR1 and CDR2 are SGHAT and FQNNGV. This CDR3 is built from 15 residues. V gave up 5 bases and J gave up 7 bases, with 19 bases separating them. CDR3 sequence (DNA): TGTGCCAGCAGCCTCGGAGGGGGGGGGCCTTATACGCAGTATTTT. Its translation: CASSLGGGGPYTQYF.

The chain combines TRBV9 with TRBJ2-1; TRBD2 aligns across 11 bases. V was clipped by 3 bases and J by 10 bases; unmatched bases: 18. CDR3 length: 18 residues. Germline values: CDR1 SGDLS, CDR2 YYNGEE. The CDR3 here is CASSARLAGPTRSVEQFF. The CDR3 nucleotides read TGTGCCAGCAGCGCGAGACTAGCGGGGCCAACTCGATCGGTGGAGCAGTTCTTC.

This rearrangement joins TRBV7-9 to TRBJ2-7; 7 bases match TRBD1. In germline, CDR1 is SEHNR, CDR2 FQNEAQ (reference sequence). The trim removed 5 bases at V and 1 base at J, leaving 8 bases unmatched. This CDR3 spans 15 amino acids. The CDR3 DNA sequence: TGTGCCAGCAGCAAAAAACCGGGACAGTCCTACGAGCAGTACTTC. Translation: CASSKKPGQSYEQYF.

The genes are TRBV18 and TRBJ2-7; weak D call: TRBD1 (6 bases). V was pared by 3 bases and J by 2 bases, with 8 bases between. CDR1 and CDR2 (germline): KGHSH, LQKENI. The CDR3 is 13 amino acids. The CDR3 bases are TGTGCCAGCTCACCGGACAGTACCTACGAGCAGTACTTC. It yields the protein CASSPDSTYEQYF.

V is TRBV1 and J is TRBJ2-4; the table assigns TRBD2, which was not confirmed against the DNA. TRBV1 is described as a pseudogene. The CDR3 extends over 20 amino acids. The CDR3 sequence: CTSSHRVRGSHYLAKNIQYF. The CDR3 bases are TGCACCAGCAGCCATCGGGTCCGGGGATCCCATTATCTAGCCAAAAACATTCAGTACTTC.

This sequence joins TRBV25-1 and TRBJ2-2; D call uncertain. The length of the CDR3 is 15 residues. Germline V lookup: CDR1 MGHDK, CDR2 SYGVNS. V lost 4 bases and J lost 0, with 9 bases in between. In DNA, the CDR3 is TGTGCCAGCAGTGCACACAGCCCGAACACCGGGGAGCTGTTTTTT. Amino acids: CASSAHSPNTGELFF.

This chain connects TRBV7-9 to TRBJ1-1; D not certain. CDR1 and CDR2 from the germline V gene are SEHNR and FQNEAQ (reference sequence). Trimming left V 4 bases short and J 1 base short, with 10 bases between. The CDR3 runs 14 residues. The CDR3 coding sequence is TGTGCCAGCAGCTCCGGGAGCGAGAACACTGAAGCTTTCTTT. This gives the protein CASSSGSENTEAFF.

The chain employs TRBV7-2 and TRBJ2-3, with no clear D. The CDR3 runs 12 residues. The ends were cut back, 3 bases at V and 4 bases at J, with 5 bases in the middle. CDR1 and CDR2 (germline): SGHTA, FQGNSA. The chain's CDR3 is CASSFSADTQYF. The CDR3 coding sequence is TGTGCCAGCAGCTTTTCAGCAGATACGCAGTATTTT.

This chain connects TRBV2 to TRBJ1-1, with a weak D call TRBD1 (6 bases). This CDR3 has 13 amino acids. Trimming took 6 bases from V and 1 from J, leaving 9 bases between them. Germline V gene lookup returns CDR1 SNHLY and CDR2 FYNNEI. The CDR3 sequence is CASRADRNTEAFF. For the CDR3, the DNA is TGTGCCAGCAGGGCGGACAGGAACACTGAAGCTTTCTTT.

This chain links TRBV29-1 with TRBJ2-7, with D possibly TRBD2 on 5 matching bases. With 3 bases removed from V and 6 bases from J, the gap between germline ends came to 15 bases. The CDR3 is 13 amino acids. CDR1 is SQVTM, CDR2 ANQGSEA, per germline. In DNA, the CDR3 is TGCAGCGTTGAGGTCTCCCGGGGATTCGAGCAGTACTTC. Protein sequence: CSVEVSRGFEQYF.

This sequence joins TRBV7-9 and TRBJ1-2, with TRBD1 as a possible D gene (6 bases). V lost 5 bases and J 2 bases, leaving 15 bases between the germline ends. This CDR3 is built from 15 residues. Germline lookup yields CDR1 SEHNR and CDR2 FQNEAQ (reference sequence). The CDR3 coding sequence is TGTGCCAGCAGCACTTGGGACAAAAGCAACTATGGCTACACCTTC. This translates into CASSTWDKSNYGYTF. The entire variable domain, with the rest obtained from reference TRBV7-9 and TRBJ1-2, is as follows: DTGVSQNPRHKITKRGQNVTFRCDPISEHNRLYWYRQTLGQGPEFLTYFQNEAQLEKSRLLSDRFSAERPKGSFSTLEIQRTEQGDSAMYLCASSTWDKSNYGYTFGSGTRLTVV.

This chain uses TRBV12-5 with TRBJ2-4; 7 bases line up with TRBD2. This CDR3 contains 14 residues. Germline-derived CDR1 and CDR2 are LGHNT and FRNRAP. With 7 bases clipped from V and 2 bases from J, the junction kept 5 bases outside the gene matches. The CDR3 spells CASALRGSKNIQYF. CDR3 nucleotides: TGTGCTAGTGCTCTGCGGGGGTCCAAAAACATTCAGTACTTC.

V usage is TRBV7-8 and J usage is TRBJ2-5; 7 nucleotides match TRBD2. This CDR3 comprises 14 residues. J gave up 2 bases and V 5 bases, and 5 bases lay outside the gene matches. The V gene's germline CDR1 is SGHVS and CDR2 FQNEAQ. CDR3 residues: CASSRPGLQETQYF. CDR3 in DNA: TGTGCCAGCAGCCGACCGGGACTACAAGAGACCCAGTACTTC.

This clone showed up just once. The CDR3 DNA sequence: TGTGCCAGTAAGGGACTAGCGGGGGCCTCCTACGAGCAGTACTTC. Translated: CASKGLAGASYEQYF. V is TRBV19 and J is TRBJ2-7, with 14 bases identical to TRBD2. V lost 7 bases, J lost 0 bases, and 2 bases stayed unmatched. Germline CDR1 reads LNHDA; CDR2 reads SQIVND (reference sequence). This CDR3 comprises 15 residues.

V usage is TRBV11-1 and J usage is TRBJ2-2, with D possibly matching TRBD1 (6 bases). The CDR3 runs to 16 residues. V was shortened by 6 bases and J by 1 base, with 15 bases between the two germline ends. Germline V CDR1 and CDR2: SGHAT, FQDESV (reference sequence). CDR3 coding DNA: TGTGCCAGCAGTATTAGCTGGGGGCGGAACACCGGGGAGCTGTTTTTT. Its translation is CASSISWGRNTGELFF.

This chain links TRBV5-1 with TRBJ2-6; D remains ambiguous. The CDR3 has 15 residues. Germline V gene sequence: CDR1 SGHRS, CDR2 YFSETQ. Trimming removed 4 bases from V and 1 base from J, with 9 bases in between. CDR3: CASSLPLSGANVLTF. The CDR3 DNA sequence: TGCGCCAGCAGCCTCCCGTTATCTGGGGCCAACGTCCTGACTTTC.

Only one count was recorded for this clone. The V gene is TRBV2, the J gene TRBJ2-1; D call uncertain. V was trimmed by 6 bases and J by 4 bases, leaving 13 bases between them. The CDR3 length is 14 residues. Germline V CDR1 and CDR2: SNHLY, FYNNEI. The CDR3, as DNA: TGTGCCAGCAGCCTCTTTAGAGGATACAATGAGCAGTTCTTC. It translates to CASSLFRGYNEQFF.

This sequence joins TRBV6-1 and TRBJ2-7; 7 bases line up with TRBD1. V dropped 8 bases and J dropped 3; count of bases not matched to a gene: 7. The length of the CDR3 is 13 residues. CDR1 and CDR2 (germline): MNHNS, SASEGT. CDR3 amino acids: CASLQYRGYEQYF. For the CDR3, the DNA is TGTGCCAGCCTACAGTACAGGGGCTACGAGCAGTACTTC.

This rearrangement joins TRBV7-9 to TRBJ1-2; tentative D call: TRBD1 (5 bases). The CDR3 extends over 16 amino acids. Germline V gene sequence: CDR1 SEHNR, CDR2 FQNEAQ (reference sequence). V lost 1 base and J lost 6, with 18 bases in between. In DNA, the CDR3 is TGTGCCAGCAGCTTAGGGGCCGGGGGGGTATCGGATGGCTACACCTTC. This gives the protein CASSLGAGGVSDGYTF.